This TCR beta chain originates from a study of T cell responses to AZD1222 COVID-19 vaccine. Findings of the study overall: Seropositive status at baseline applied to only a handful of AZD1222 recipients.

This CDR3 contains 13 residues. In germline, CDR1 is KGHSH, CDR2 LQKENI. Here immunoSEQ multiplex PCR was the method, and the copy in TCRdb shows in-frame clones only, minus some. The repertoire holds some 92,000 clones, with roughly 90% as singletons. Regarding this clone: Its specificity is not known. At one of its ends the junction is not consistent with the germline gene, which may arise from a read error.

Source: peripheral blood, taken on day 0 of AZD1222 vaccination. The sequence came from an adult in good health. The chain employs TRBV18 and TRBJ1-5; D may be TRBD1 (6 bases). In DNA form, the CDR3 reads TGTGCCAGCTCCCCACAGGGCCGTCAGCCCCAGCATTTT. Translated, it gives CASSPQGRQPQHF.